The clone carrying this T cell receptor (beta chain) was found many times. V was pared by 1 base and J by 6 bases, with 14 bases between. CDR1 and CDR2 (germline): SGHKS, YYEKEE (reference sequence). The CDR3 totals 14 residues. TCRdb used MiXCR to reprocess the RT-PCR reads, holding one entry per CDR3 protein. The sample comprises approximately 720,000 distinct CDR3 sequences, about 14% of which are singletons, and roughly 3.6% rests with the top ten. The clonotype originates from a female donor in good health, serving as a healthy control. This rearrangement joins TRBV5-5 to TRBJ2-7; no clear D. Input material: memory CD4+ T cells from blood. The CDR3 loop is CASSLFQARSEQYF. The CDR3 region has the DNA TGTGCCAGCAGCTTGTTCCAGGCAAGGTCCGAGCAGTACTTC.